This entry lists 18 T cell receptor beta chains sequenced from one sample in a study of cytomegalovirus exposure and HLA in healthy donors. In the PCR, 60 Vbeta and 13 Jbeta primers were used. Sequencing used immunoSEQ multiplex PCR; TCRdb keeps in-frame clones, though not all of them. The sample shows tens of thousands of clones, around 68% of them seen only once. Sample: PBMCs. These receptors were obtained from a woman in her twenties or thirties in good health and CMV-seronegative.

The chain couples TRBV7-8 to TRBJ2-7, with 8 bases matching TRBD2. The CDR3 runs to 15 residues. With 1 base clipped from V and 2 bases from J, the junction kept 4 bases outside the gene matches. Germline V gene lookup returns CDR1 SGHVS and CDR2 FQNEAQ. CDR3 coding DNA: TGTGCCAGCAGCTTAGTGCGGGGGGATACCTACGAGCAGTACTTC. Translating gives CASSLVRGDTYEQYF.

The chain combines TRBV7-2 with TRBJ1-1; D is undetermined. CDR1 is SGHTA, CDR2 FQGNSA, per germline. The CDR3 totals 10 residues. The V gene lost 7 bases and the J gene lost 5 bases, with 5 bases spanning the gap. The CDR3, as DNA: TGTGCCAGCATGAGGACTGAAGCTTTCTTT. Translated, it gives CASMRTEAFF.

This chain links TRBV27 with TRBJ1-5; the match to TRBD1 covers 8 bases. Germline V gives CDR1 MNHEY, CDR2 SMNVEV (reference sequence). The CDR3 runs to 14 residues. V trimming: 3 bases; J trimming: 6 bases; junction bases outside the gene matches: 4. CDR3 in amino acids: CASSFWTGIQPQHF. CDR3 sequence (DNA): TGTGCCAGCAGTTTCTGGACAGGGATTCAGCCCCAGCATTTT.

In its sample, this clone was seen a few times. This rearrangement joins TRBV4-1 to TRBJ1-5, with D possibly TRBD1 on 6 matching bases. Germline CDR1 and CDR2: MGHRA and YSYEKL. Trimming took off 0 bases at V and 3 bases at J, with 9 bases between the two ends. The CDR3 loop spans 15 amino acids. CDR3 sequence: CASSQDGQFNQPQHF. In DNA form, the CDR3 reads TGCGCCAGCAGCCAAGACGGACAGTTCAATCAGCCCCAGCATTTT.

This clone was found a few times. The V gene is TRBV4-1, the J gene TRBJ1-2; TRBD1 agrees at 8 bases. After removal of 4 bases from V and 4 bases from J, the junction contained 17 bases not matched to a gene. Germline loops: CDR1 MGHRA, CDR2 YSYEKL. CDR3 length equals 18 residues. This CDR3 is CASSREWTGRGDGYGYTF. In nucleotides, the CDR3 is TGCGCCAGCAGCCGGGAATGGACAGGGAGGGGAGACGGCTATGGCTACACCTTC.

The CDR3 sequence: CASSAPSHPYEQYF. The CDR3 nucleotides are TGTGCCAGCAGCGCTCCAAGCCACCCCTACGAGCAGTACTTC. The chain employs TRBV9 and TRBJ2-7; D gene uncertain. Germline V gives CDR1 SGDLS, CDR2 YYNGEE. The CDR3 consists of 14 residues. Between the trimmed V and J ends, which lost 3 bases and 2 bases, there was a span of 12 bases.

In its sample, this clone was seen a few times. The J gene is TRBJ2-7, the V gene TRBV14; D possibly corresponds to TRBD2 (6 bases). The V gene lost 1 base and the J gene lost 3 bases, with 7 bases spanning the gap. The CDR3 sequence is 13 residues long. Germline CDR1 and CDR2: SGHDN and FVKESK. This chain's CDR3 is CASSQGRDYEQYF. The CDR3 DNA is TGTGCCAGCAGCCAAGGGAGGGACTACGAGCAGTACTTC.

The chain uses TRBV15 and TRBJ1-3, with 7 bases aligning to TRBD1. Per the germline V gene, CDR1 is LNHNV and CDR2 is YYDKDF (reference sequence). The CDR3 has 14 amino acids. J lost 6 bases, V lost 0 bases, and 2 bases had no gene match. As DNA, the CDR3 is TGTGCCACCAGCAGAGATAGGGGGCTAAACACCATATATTTT. Amino acids: CATSRDRGLNTIYF.

About this clone itself: A read error is likely, as this CDR3 ends without the conserved phenylalanine or tryptophan. The DNA is left out, because the CDR3 cannot be placed on it with certainty; the CDR3 is given as TCRdb lists it. This chain links TRBV30 with TRBJ1-1; the D call of TRBD1 is as the table states it, not checked on the DNA. The CDR3 comprises 14 residues, both ends counted. The germline V gene has CDR1 GTSNPN and CDR2 SVGIG (reference sequence). The chain's CDR3 is CAWSVPRGRTEALV.

This chain joins TRBV7-9 and TRBJ2-4; 7 nucleotides match TRBD1. The J call may be faulty, since TRBJ2-7 better matches the DNA end. The CDR3 is 12 residues long. CDR1 SEHNR and CDR2 FQNEAQ come from the germline V gene (reference sequence). The CDR3 DNA reads TGTGCCAGCAGCTCACAGGGGTTCGAGCAGTACTTC. Encoded protein: CASSSQGFEQYF.

The chain joins TRBV30 to TRBJ1-2; maybe TRBD1 (5 bases). There are 14 residues in the CDR3. Trimming removed 0 bases from V and 8 bases from J, with 16 bases in between. Germline-derived CDR1 and CDR2 are GTSNPN and SVGIG (reference sequence). Here the CDR3 reads CAWSVHSGGDGYTF. CDR3 coding DNA: TGTGCCTGGAGTGTACATAGTGGAGGGGACGGCTACACCTTC.

A few counts support this clone. This chain connects TRBV30 to TRBJ1-2, with TRBD1 identical over 9 bases. V dropped 4 bases and J dropped 10; count of bases not matched to a gene: 7. The CDR3 totals 12 residues. Germline CDR1 GTSNPN, CDR2 SVGIG (reference sequence). CDR3 loop: CAWILGTGIYTF. CDR3 DNA: TGTGCCTGGATTCTGGGGACAGGGATCTACACCTTC.

Judged by abundance, this clone is medium-sized (0.01 to 0.1%). The CDR3 bases are TGTGCCTGGACCCCTACCGGGGTCTGGGTCACTGAAGCTTTCTTT. Translated, it gives CAWTPTGVWVTEAFF. The rearrangement joins TRBV30 to TRBJ1-1; D is ambiguous. The CDR3 runs 15 residues. Trimming cost V 4 bases and J 4 bases, with 19 bases left between them. The germline V gene has CDR1 GTSNPN and CDR2 SVGIG (reference sequence).

The chain couples TRBV4-2 to TRBJ1-2, with 9 bases fitting TRBD1. The CDR3 is made up of 16 amino acids. J was trimmed by 0 bases and V by 6 bases; bases with no gene match: 8. Germline V gives CDR1 LGHNA, CDR2 YNFKEQ. The CDR3 here is CASRETGGQANYGYTF. For the CDR3, the DNA is TGTGCCAGCAGGGAAACAGGGGGCCAAGCTAACTATGGCTACACCTTC.

The CDR3 DNA reads as TGCGCCAGCAGCCAAGCTCAGCGGGCGGACTCCTACAATGAGCAGTTCTTC. Residues: CASSQAQRADSYNEQFF. V gene TRBV4-3 combines with J gene TRBJ2-1, with a tentative D call TRBD2 (6 bases). The CDR3 has 17 amino acids. The V gene's germline CDR1 is LGHNA and CDR2 YSLEER. Trimming shortened V by 1 base and J by 0 bases, and 13 bases separated the two germline ends.

The J gene is TRBJ1-5, the V gene TRBV5-6, with 8 positions matching TRBD1. From germline, CDR1 is SGHDT and CDR2 YYEEEE. V shed 0 bases and J 3 bases; nucleotides not matched to a gene: 5. The CDR3 runs to 16 residues. In DNA, the CDR3 is TGTGCCAGCAGCTTGGGGACAGGGCAGCCCAATCAGCCCCAGCATTTT. This sequence encodes CASSLGTGQPNQPQHF.

This chain links TRBV19 with TRBJ1-1; 12 bases are a match to TRBD1. Per germline, CDR1 LNHDA and CDR2 SQIVND (reference sequence). After removal of 3 bases from V and 7 bases from J, the junction contained 9 bases not matched to a gene. The CDR3 contains 16 residues. CDR3 residues: CASSILGQGALSEAFF. The CDR3 coding sequence is TGTGCCAGTAGTATCCTGGGACAGGGGGCGCTTAGTGAAGCTTTCTTT.

This clone has only a few counts. The genes are TRBV6-5 and TRBJ2-7; TRBD2 might be the D (6 bases). The CDR3 extends over 13 amino acids. CDR1 is MNHEY and CDR2 is SVGAGI in the germline V gene. Trimming took 6 bases from V and 3 from J, leaving 12 bases between them. In DNA form, the CDR3 reads TGTGCCAGCAGGGCTACTAGCATCTACGAGCAGTACTTC. It codes for CASRATSIYEQYF.